The 30 T cell receptor delta chains reported below all come from one sample, sequenced in a study of gamma-delta chains in newborns, infants, children (dated by TCRdb to about 2019). Sequencing relied on an Illumina MiSeq. TCRdb reprocessed the public data with the CATT caller; entries with the same nucleotide sequence were combined afterwards. In this sample the table shows several thousand delta-chain clones, around 1.4% of which occur a single time. The leading ten clones occupy over 20% of the sample. The sample comprised blood. The origin of the receptors is a child who was a newborn, infant or young child, either healthy, febrile or measles-vaccinated (not recorded which).

On this clone: It is likely a read error: a sequence one base away is far more abundant. The chain couples TRDV2 to TRDJ3; 9 bases align to TRDD3. The CDR3 length is 20 residues. The germline V gene has CDR1 GEAIGNYY and CDR2 EKD. The CDR3 loop is CACGTEAGGSSTWDTRQMFF. The DNA for the CDR3 is TGTGCCTGTGGCACCGAAGCTGGGGGATCCTCTACCTGGGACACCCGACAGATGTTTTTC.

This clone is labeled hyperexpanded. Other DNA sequences in the sample encode the same CDR3. The chain has TRDV2 and TRDJ3; 9 bases map to TRDD3. Germline CDR1 is GEAIGNYY and CDR2 is EKD. J lost 3 bases, V lost 1 base, and 0 bases had no gene match. This CDR3 has 16 amino acids. The CDR3 here is CACDTGGYWDTRQMFF. The CDR3 nucleotides read TGTGCCTGTGACACTGGGGGATACTGGGACACCCGACAGATGTTTTTC.

By share, this clone ranks as medium-sized. A read error is likely here: a far larger clone is one base away. Distinct nucleotide sequences in the sample also encode this CDR3. The V call is TRDV2, the J call TRDJ3; 9 bases are a match to TRDD3. The CDR3 covers 16 residues. Looked up from germline, CDR1 is GEAIGNYY and CDR2 is EKD. The CDR3 reads CACDTGGYWDTRQMFF. The CDR3 coding sequence is TGTGCCTGTGACACCGGGGGATACTGGGACACCCGGCAGATGTTTTTC.

As regards this clone: The protein recorded in TCRdb matches a much larger clone and deviates from this DNA's translation at residue 3, suggesting a read error; the protein here is obtained by translating the DNA. Other DNA sequences in the same sample also yield this CDR3. The gene calls are TRDV2 and TRDJ3; 12 bases align to TRDD3. Germline values: CDR1 GEAIGNYY, CDR2 EKD. This CDR3 is 18 amino acids long. CDR3 coding DNA: TGTGCCTATGACACTGGGGGATACAGCTCCTGGGACACCCGACAGATGTTTTTC. It translates to CAYDTGGYSSWDTRQMFF.

This clone qualifies as large. This same CDR3 is encoded by further DNA sequences in the sample. The chain recombines TRDV2 with TRDJ3; the D is unclear. The germline gives CDR1 GEAIGNYY, CDR2 EKD. The CDR3 runs to 14 residues. Between the trimmed V and J ends, which lost 0 bases and 5 bases, there was a span of 4 bases. CDR3 sequence: CACDTVGDTRQMFF. The CDR3 DNA sequence: TGTGCCTGTGACACCGTGGGGGACACCCGACAGATGTTTTTC.

This clone was seen more than once but under ten times. Given a much more abundant clone one base away, this may be a read error. J is TRDJ2 and V is TRDV3; the D is unclear. The CDR3 runs 12 residues. V lost 0 bases and J 4 bases, leaving 6 bases between the germline ends. Germline V gene data show CDR1 as TVYSNPD and CDR2 as GDNSRS (reference sequence). The CDR3 spells CAFRDSTAQLFF. The DNA for the CDR3 is TGTGCCTTTAGGGATTCGACAGCACAACTCTTCTTT.

This clone was observed a few times. A read error likely explains why the TCRdb protein, taken from a much larger clone, differs from this DNA's translation at residue 8; the protein shown is translated from the DNA. The chain has TRDV2 and TRDJ2; D remains unclear. The CDR3 extends over 15 amino acids. Germline CDR1 and CDR2: GEAIGNYY and EKD. V gave up 0 bases and J gave up 6 bases, with 13 bases separating them. The CDR3 loop is CACDTVGHASAQLFF. In nucleotides, the CDR3 is TGTGCCTGTGACACCGTTGGACACGCGTCAGCACAACTCTTCTTT.

This clone was observed at least ten times. This likely came from a read error, as a far larger clone is one base away. This chain uses TRDV2 with TRDJ3, with 13 bases lining up with TRDD3. In germline, CDR1 is GEAIGNYY, CDR2 EKD. This CDR3 contains 18 residues. V gave up 5 bases and J gave up 0 bases; unmatched junction bases: 3. The DNA for the CDR3 is TGTGCCTGTGGCACTGGGGGATACGACTCCTGGGACACCCGACAGATGTTTTTC. Its translation: CACGTGGYDSWDTRQMFF.

This clone was counted only a few times. This DNA's translation and the protein TCRdb lists, from a much larger clone, do not match at residue 7, likely due to a read error; the protein shown is translated from the DNA. The J gene is TRDJ3, the V gene TRDV2; TRDD3 aligns across 10 bases. The CDR3 extends over 22 amino acids. Germline V gene sequence: CDR1 GEAIGNYY, CDR2 EKD. V gave up 1 base and J gave up 0 bases; unmatched junction bases: 14. The CDR3 coding sequence is TGTGCCTGTGACACGATCTACTGGGGGGATACGTCAAGCTCCTGGGACACCCGACAGATGTTTTTC. Translating gives CACDTIYWGDTSSSWDTRQMFF.

This clone was counted only a few times. The TCRdb record carries a much larger clone's protein, which differs from this DNA's translation at residue 5; a read error is the likely cause, and the protein listed here is the DNA translation. The V and J genes are TRDV2 and TRDJ3; a possible D gene is TRDD3 (6 bases). CDR3 length: 20 amino acids. Trimming took 3 bases from V and 0 from J, leaving 20 bases between them. Per germline, CDR1 GEAIGNYY and CDR2 EKD. The CDR3 here is CACDSILLDTSSWDTRQMFF. The CDR3 DNA reads TGTGCCTGTGACTCGATACTACTGGATACTAGCTCCTGGGACACCCGACAGATGTTTTTC.

This clone was picked up a small number of times. This likely reflects a read error, since a far larger clone is one base away. The chain carries TRDV2 and TRDJ3; 8 positions agree with TRDD3. J gave up 0 bases and V 2 bases, and 11 bases lay outside the gene matches. Germline CDR1 and CDR2: GEAIGNYY and EKD. This CDR3 has 20 residues. The CDR3 nucleotides are TGTGCCTGTGACAGAATTGGGGGATGCCCCAGCTCCTGGGACACCCGACAGATGTTTTTC. Its translation is CACDRIGGCPSSWDTRQMFF.

There are a few counts of this clone. This sequence is one base from a far larger clone and is likely a read error. Other nucleotide sequences in the sample specify the same CDR3. V usage is TRDV2 and J usage is TRDJ3; 11 bases agree with TRDD3. The CDR3 loop spans 19 amino acids. Germline CDR1 and CDR2: GEAIGNYY and EKD. The CDR3 loop reads CACDTWGIRSSWDTRQMFF. The CDR3 coding sequence is TGTGCCTGTGACACCTGGGGGATACGCAGCTCCTGGGACACCAGACAGATGTTTTTC.

On this clone itself: The translation of this DNA and the TCRdb protein of a much larger clone differ at residue 10, probably owing to a read error; the protein shown here is translated from the DNA. CDR3 sequence: CACDKVLGDASWDTRQMFF. The CDR3 DNA reads as TGTGCCTGTGACAAAGTACTGGGGGATGCCTCCTGGGACACCCGACAGATGTTTTTC. The chain carries TRDV2 and TRDJ3; 10 bases match TRDD3. CDR3 length: 19 residues. Germline lookup yields CDR1 GEAIGNYY and CDR2 EKD. Trimming took 2 bases from V and 0 from J; bases not matched to a gene: 6.

This clone was recorded a few times. It differs at one base from a far larger clone, so likely a read error. Additional DNA sequences in this sample encode the identical CDR3. This chain uses TRDV2 with TRDJ3; TRDD3 matches 8 bases. Germline assignment: CDR1 GEAIGNYY and CDR2 EKD. This CDR3 region has 18 residues. The CDR3 region is CACDTWGIRYWDTRQMFF. CDR3 bases: TGTGCCTGTGACACCTGGGGGATTCGCTACTGGGACACCCGGCAGATGTTTTTC.

About this clone: TCRdb assigns this DNA the protein of a much larger clone, which departs from its translation at residue 4; this likely reflects a read error, and the protein shown comes from translating the DNA. The rearrangement uses TRDV2 and TRDJ3; 11 nucleotides align to TRDD3. Germline CDR1 reads GEAIGNYY; CDR2 reads EKD. J gave up 2 bases and V 5 bases, and 4 bases lay outside the gene matches. This CDR3 comprises 17 residues. CDR3 coding DNA: TGTGCCTGTGGCATACTGGGGGATACCTGGGACACCCGACAGATGTTTTTC. Its protein product is CACGILGDTWDTRQMFF.

This chain uses TRDV2 with TRDJ3; D might be TRDD3 (6 bases). The CDR3 consists of 15 residues. V was pared by 6 bases and J by 2 bases, with 10 bases between. CDR1 is GEAIGNYY and CDR2 is EKD in the germline V gene. DNA of the CDR3: TGTGCCTGTAAGGGGGAAACCTGGGACACCCGACAGATGTTTTTC. Protein product: CACKGETWDTRQMFF.

This clone was seen a handful of times. A much larger clone is a single base away; this may be a read error. V and J are TRDV2 and TRDJ3; 7 bases are a match to TRDD3. V was clipped by 0 bases and J by 0 bases; unmatched bases: 7. The CDR3 is made up of 19 amino acids. CDR1 is GEAIGNYY and CDR2 is EKD in the germline V gene. The CDR3 reads CACDTLGAMSSWDTRQMFF. DNA for the CDR3: TGTGCCTGTGACACCCTGGGGGCCATGAGCTCCTGGGACACCCGACAGATGTTTTTC.

As to this clone: TCRdb pairs this DNA with a much larger clone's protein that differs at residue 6, likely a read error; the protein shown was translated from the DNA. The chain combines TRDV2 with TRDJ1; D perhaps matches TRDD3 (6 bases). This CDR3 comprises 19 residues. Germline loops: CDR1 GEAIGNYY, CDR2 EKD. Trimming removed 0 bases from V and 2 bases from J, with 24 bases in between. The CDR3 DNA reads as TGTGCCTGTGACACCGCTCGGTACAGGGGGACCCCCGAGACCGATAAACTCATCTTT. This gives the protein CACDTARYRGTPETDKLIF.

This clone is labeled medium-sized (0.01 to 0.1%). A read error may be the cause here, since a much bigger clone is one base away. Different DNA sequences within this sample yield the same CDR3. The chain combines TRDV2 with TRDJ3; TRDD3 matches 7 bases. This CDR3 region has 20 residues. In germline, CDR1 is GEAIGNYY, CDR2 EKD. Here the CDR3 DNA reads TGCGCCTGTGATAACCTTGCTGGGGGCGGGAGCTCCTGGGACACCCGACAGATGTTTTTC. This translates into CACDNLAGGGSSWDTRQMFF.

A note on this clone: The likely explanation is a read error, given a far larger clone one base away. The identical CDR3 is also encoded by other nucleotide sequences in the sample. V gene TRDV2 combines with J gene TRDJ3; D is uncertain. This CDR3 has 19 residues. The germline V gene has CDR1 GEAIGNYY and CDR2 EKD. The CDR3 DNA reads TGCGCCTGTGACACCGTAGCGGATTTAAGCTCCTGGGACACCCGACAGATGTTTTTC. Encoded protein: CACDTVADLSSWDTRQMFF.

This clone was detected ten times or more. A read error may explain this, as a much larger clone is one base away. This chain links TRDV2 with TRDJ1; TRDD3 agrees at 8 bases. This CDR3 comprises 14 residues. With V trimmed by 1 base and J by 1 base, 1 base remained unmatched. CDR1 is GEAIGNYY and CDR2 is EKD in the germline V gene. The CDR3 coding sequence is TGTGCCTGTGACACTGGGGGATCCACCGATAAACTCATCTTT. This gives the protein CACDTGGSTDKLIF.

This clone was found a few times. The protein recorded in TCRdb matches a much larger clone and deviates from this DNA's translation at residue 16, suggesting a read error; the protein here is obtained by translating the DNA. V usage is TRDV2 and J usage is TRDJ3; 11 bases line up with TRDD3. CDR1 is GEAIGNYY, CDR2 EKD, per germline. This CDR3 has 19 residues. The CDR3 region has the DNA TGTGCCTGTGACACCTGGGGGATACGCAGCTCCTGGGACACCCGACGGATGTTTTTC. It yields the protein CACDTWGIRSSWDTRRMFF.

Only a few counts were recorded for this clone. TCRdb's entry gives the protein of a much larger clone, which mismatches this DNA's translation at residue 9, likely from a read error; the protein reported here is translated from the DNA. Other DNA sequences in this specimen translate into the identical CDR3. The chain uses TRDV2 and TRDJ3, with TRDD3 identical over 9 bases. This CDR3 spans 18 amino acids. Per the germline V gene, CDR1 is GEAIGNYY and CDR2 is EKD. V was clipped by 0 bases and J by 0 bases; unmatched bases: 2. The CDR3 here is CACDTGGYSSWDTRQMFF. The CDR3 nucleotides are TGTGCCTGTGACACCGGGGGATACTCCTCCTGGGACACCCGACAGATGTTTTTC.

As for this clone: This DNA's translation differs at residue 6 from TCRdb's protein, which comes from a much larger clone; a read error is likely, and the protein shown is translated from the DNA. The chain recombines TRDV2 with TRDJ3; 8 bases align to TRDD3. The CDR3 runs 18 residues. Trimming removed 0 bases from V and 0 bases from J; junction bases left unmatched: 3. Germline assignment: CDR1 GEAIGNYY and CDR2 EKD. The CDR3 DNA sequence: TGTGCCTGTGACACCGAGGGATACGCCTCCTGGGACACCCGACAGATGTTTTTC. Translation gives CACDTEGYASWDTRQMFF.

This clone appeared a few times. TCRdb records a much larger clone's protein for this DNA, with a difference at residue 6 that likely arises from a read error; the protein given is the translation of the DNA. The chain carries TRDV2 and TRDJ3; 13 bases are shared with TRDD3. The CDR3 is 20 residues long. The germline V gene encodes CDR1 GEAIGNYY and CDR2 EKD. The junction had 9 bases not matched to a gene; V was cut back by 3 bases and J by 2 bases. CDR3 nucleotides: TGTGCCTGTGACCCTTTCGTACTGGGGGATACGCCCTGGGACACCCGACAGATGTTTTTC. It yields the protein CACDPFVLGDTPWDTRQMFF.

On this clone itself: TCRdb records a much larger clone's protein for this DNA, with a difference at residue 8 that likely arises from a read error; the protein given is the translation of the DNA. The chain combines TRDV2 with TRDJ3; 7 bases line up with TRDD3. The CDR3 length is 18 residues. With V trimmed by 3 bases and J by 4 bases, 11 bases remained unmatched. From germline, CDR1 is GEAIGNYY and CDR2 EKD. CDR3 bases: TGTGCCTGTGACGGACGGGGGATGCGGGCGTGGGACACCCGACAGATGTTTTTC. This gives the protein CACDGRGMRAWDTRQMFF.

Note on this clone: This DNA translates differently at residue 3 from the TCRdb protein, which is that of a much larger clone; a read error is likely, and the protein shown is the DNA's own translation. The rearrangement uses TRDV2 and TRDJ3, with no clear D. The CDR3 consists of 14 residues. CDR1 GEAIGNYY and CDR2 EKD come from the germline V gene. CDR3 sequence reads: CASDTVGDTRQMFF. The CDR3 coding sequence is TGTGCCAGTGACACCGTGGGGGACACCCGACAGATGTTTTTC.

Worth noting for this clone: TCRdb's protein, taken from a much larger clone, differs from this DNA's translation at residue 5, likely owing to a read error; the protein displayed comes from the DNA. Other DNA sequences in this specimen translate into the identical CDR3. V is TRDV2 and J is TRDJ3; the match to TRDD3 covers 10 bases. CDR3 length: 17 amino acids. Germline lookup yields CDR1 GEAIGNYY and CDR2 EKD. Unmatched junction bases numbered 2, after V lost 3 bases and J lost 1 base. CDR3 coding DNA: TGTGCCTGTGACGCTGGGGGATATTCCTGGGACACCCGACAGATGTTTTTC. It yields the protein CACDAGGYSWDTRQMFF.

This clone occurred a few times. A read error is the likely source, as a far larger clone sits one nucleotide away. Other DNA sequences in this sample translate to the same CDR3. The gene calls are TRDV2 and TRDJ3, with a tentative D call TRDD3 (6 bases). With 1 base removed from V and 0 bases from J, the gap between germline ends came to 12 bases. CDR3 size: 18 residues. Germline CDR1 reads GEAIGNYY; CDR2 reads EKD. CDR3 nucleotides: TGTGCCTGTGACACTGGGGGGTACGACTCCTGGGACACCCGACAGATGTTTTTC. Its translation is CACDTGGYDSWDTRQMFF.

A remark on this clone: For this DNA, TCRdb reports the protein of a much larger clone, which diverges at residue 3, most likely from a read error; the protein presented here is translated directly from the DNA. This sequence joins TRDV2 and TRDJ2; TRDD3 aligns across 11 bases. CDR1 is GEAIGNYY, CDR2 EKD, per germline. CDR3 size: 15 residues. The CDR3 loop reads CARDALGDTTAQLFF. CDR3 coding DNA: TGTGCCCGTGACGCTCTGGGGGATACGACAGCACAACTCTTCTTT.